The clone carrying this TCR beta chain was seen many times. Its antigen remains unknown. This specimen comes from a study of post-analysis software for immune sequencing data. For the study at large: Included courses were relapsing-remitting and secondary progressive multiple sclerosis; progressive-relapsing multiple sclerosis was also included.

Study results and limitations: Included in a set of roughly five TRBV segments more frequent in patients than controls were TRBV5-6, TRBV5-1 and TRBV20-1. F measure clustering grouped samples strongly by preparation batch. Significantly lower normalized Chao1 diversity was seen in multiple sclerosis patients than in controls.

This CDR3 spans 14 amino acids. Trimming cost V 1 base and J 2 bases, with 12 bases left between them. Germline V CDR1 and CDR2: SQVTM, ANQGSEA. Unique molecular identifiers were built into the TCR beta cDNA libraries. Input amounts of 1 to 10 million T cells were used. These gave roughly 0.5 million cDNA molecules, so each molecule approximated one T cell. TCRdb re-called the PCR reads through MiXCR, storing one row per CDR3 protein. The sample lists about 430,000 distinct CDR3 sequences; approximately 38% were seen once. The clonotype was recovered from a girl aged 2-10 years with multiple sclerosis. V usage is TRBV29-1 and J usage is TRBJ2-7; D may be TRBD2 (5 bases). Material: blood. As DNA, the CDR3 is TGCAGCGTTGAAGCCCTGGACGGGACCTACGAGCAGTACTTC. Translated, it gives CSVEALDGTYEQYF.